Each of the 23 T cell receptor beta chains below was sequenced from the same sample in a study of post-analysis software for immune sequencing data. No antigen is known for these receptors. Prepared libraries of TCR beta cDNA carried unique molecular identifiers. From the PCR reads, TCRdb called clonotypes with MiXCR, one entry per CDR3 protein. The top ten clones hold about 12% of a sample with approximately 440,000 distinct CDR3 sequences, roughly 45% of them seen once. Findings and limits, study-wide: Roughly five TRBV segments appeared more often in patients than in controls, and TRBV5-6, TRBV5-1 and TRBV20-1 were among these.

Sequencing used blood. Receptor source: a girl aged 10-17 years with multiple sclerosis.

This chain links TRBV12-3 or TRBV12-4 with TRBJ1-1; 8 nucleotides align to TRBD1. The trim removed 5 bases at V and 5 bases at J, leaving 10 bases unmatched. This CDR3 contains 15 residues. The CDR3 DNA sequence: TGTGCCAGCAGTCGAAACCAGGGGGCTCGGACTGAAGCTTTCTTT. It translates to CASSRNQGARTEAFF.

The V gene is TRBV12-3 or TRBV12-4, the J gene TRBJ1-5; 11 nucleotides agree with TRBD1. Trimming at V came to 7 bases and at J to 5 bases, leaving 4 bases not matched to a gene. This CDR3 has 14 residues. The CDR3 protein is CASTLGQGDQPQHF. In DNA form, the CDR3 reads TGTGCCAGCACCCTGGGACAGGGGGATCAGCCCCAGCATTTT.

In DNA, the CDR3 is TGTGCCAGCAGCCCAGACGATGGGTACAATGAGCAGTTCTTC. Protein: CASSPDDGYNEQFF. V gene TRBV7-8 combines with J gene TRBJ2-1; no definite D call. V was shortened by 5 bases and J by 4 bases, with 12 bases between the two germline ends. CDR3 length equals 14 residues. Per the germline V gene, CDR1 is SGHVS and CDR2 is FQNEAQ.

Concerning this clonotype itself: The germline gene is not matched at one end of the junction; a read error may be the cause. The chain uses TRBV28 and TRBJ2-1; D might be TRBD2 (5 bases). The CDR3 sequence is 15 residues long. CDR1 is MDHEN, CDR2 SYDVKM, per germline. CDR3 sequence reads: CANSSGGLTYNEQFF. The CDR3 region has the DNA TGTGCCAACAGTTCCGGAGGCCTCACCTACAATGAGCAGTTCTTC.

The CDR3 here is CSAVADEQFF. The DNA for the CDR3 is TGCAGTGCTGTAGCGGATGAGCAGTTCTTC. The rearrangement uses TRBV20-1 and TRBJ2-1; D possibly corresponds to TRBD2 (6 bases). V was clipped by 5 bases and J by 8 bases, with 7 bases between them. Germline loops: CDR1 DFQATT, CDR2 SNEGSKA (reference sequence). The CDR3 is made up of 10 amino acids.

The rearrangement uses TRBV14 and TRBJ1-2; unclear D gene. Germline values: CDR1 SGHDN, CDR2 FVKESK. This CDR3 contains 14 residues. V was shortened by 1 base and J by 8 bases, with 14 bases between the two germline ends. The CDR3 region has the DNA TGTGCCAGCAGCCAAGTTTCGGGAACGGGGGGCTACACCTTC. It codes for CASSQVSGTGGYTF.

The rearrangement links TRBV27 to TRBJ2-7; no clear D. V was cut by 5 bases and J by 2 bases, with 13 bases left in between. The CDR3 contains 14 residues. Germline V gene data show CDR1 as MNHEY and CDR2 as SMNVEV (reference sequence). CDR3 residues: CASSRSLIPYEQYF. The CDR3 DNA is TGTGCCAGCAGTCGGTCTTTGATACCCTACGAGCAGTACTTC.

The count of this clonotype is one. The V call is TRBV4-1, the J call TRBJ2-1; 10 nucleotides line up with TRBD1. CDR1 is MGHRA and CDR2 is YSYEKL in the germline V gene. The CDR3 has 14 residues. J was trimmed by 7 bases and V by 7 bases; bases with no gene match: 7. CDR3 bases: TGCGCCAGCAACGACAGGGGGCAAGGAAATGAGCAGTTCTTC. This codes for CASNDRGQGNEQFF.

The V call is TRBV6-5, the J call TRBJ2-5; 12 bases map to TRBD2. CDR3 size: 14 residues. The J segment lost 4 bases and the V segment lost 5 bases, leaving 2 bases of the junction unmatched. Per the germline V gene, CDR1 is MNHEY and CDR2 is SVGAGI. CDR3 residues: CASSGLAGRETQYF. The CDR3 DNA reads TGTGCCAGCAGTGGACTAGCGGGAAGAGAGACCCAGTACTTC.

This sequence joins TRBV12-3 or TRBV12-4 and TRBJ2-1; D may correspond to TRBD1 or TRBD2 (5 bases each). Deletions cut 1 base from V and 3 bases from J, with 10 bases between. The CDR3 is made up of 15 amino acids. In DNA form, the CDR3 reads TGTGCCAGCAGTTTAGGGGACCCTATCTACAATGAGCAGTTCTTC. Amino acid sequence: CASSLGDPIYNEQFF.

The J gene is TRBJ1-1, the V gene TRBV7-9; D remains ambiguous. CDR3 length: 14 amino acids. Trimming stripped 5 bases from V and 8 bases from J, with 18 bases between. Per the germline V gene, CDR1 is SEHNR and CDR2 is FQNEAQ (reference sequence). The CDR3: CASSPAGVYGEAFF. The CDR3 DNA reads TGTGCCAGCAGCCCAGCGGGAGTCTATGGAGAAGCTTTCTTT.

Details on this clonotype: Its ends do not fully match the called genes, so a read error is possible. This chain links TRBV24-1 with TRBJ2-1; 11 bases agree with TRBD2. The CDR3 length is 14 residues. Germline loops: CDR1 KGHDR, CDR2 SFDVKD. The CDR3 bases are TGTGCCGCCAGTGACCAGACTAGCGGGACTGTTCAGTTCTTC. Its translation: CAASDQTSGTVQFF.

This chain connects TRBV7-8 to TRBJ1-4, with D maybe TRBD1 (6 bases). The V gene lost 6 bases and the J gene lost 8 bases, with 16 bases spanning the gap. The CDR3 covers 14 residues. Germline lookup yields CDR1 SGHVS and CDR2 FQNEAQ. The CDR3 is CASRGGGLSEKLFF. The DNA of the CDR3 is TGTGCCAGCAGAGGGGGGGGACTAAGCGAAAAACTGTTTTTT.

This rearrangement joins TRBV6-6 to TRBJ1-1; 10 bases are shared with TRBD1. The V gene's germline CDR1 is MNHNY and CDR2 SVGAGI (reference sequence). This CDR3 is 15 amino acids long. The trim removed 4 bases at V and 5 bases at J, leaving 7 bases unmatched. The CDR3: CASSFGTGVKTEAFF. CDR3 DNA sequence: TGTGCCAGCAGTTTCGGGACAGGGGTAAAAACTGAAGCTTTCTTT.

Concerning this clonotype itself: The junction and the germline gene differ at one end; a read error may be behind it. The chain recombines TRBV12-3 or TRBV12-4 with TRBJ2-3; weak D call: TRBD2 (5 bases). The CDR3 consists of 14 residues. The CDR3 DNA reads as TGTGCCAGCAGTTTTGAGGGCAACACAGATGCGCAGTATTTT. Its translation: CASSFEGNTDAQYF.

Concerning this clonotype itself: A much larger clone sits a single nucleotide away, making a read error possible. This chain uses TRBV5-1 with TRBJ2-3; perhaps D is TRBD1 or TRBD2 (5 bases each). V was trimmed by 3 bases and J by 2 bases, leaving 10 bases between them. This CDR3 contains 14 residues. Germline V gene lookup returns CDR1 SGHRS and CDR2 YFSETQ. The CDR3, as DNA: TGCGCCAGCAGCTGGGACGGAGTCACAGATACGCAGTATTTT. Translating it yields CASSWDGVTDTQYF.

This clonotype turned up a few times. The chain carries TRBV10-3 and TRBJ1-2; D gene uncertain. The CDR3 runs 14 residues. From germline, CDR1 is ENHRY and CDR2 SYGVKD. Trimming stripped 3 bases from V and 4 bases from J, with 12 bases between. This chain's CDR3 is CAISDLRSSYGYTF. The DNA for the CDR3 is TGTGCCATCAGTGACCTCAGGAGTTCCTATGGCTACACCTTC.

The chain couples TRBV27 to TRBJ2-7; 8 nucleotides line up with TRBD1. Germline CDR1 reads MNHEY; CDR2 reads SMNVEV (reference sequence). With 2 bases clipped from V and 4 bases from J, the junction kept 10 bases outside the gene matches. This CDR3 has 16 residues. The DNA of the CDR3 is TGTGCCAGCAGTTTAATAGTCGGGACAGGCCTATACGAGCAGTACTTC. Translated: CASSLIVGTGLYEQYF.

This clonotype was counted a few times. Written as DNA, the CDR3 is TGCGCCAGCAGCTTGGATTCCGGGACAGGGTTGATCGAGCAGTACTTC. Its translation: CASSLDSGTGLIEQYF. The chain has TRBV5-1 and TRBJ2-7; 9 nucleotides match TRBD1. Germline trimming cut 0 bases from V and 6 bases from J; bases unmatched to any gene: 10. The CDR3 loop spans 16 amino acids. The germline gives CDR1 SGHRS, CDR2 YFSETQ. Drawing the rest from reference TRBV5-1 and TRBJ2-7, the complete variable domain is KAGVTQTPRYLIKTRGQQVTLSCSPISGHRSVSWYQQTPGQGLQFLFEYFSETQRNKGNFPGRFSGRQFSNSRSEMNVSTLELGDSALYLCASSLDSGTGLIEQYFGPGTRLTVT.

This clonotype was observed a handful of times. The CDR3 reads CASRSSGQWKTQYF. The CDR3 nucleotides are TGTGCCAGCAGATCCTCGGGGCAATGGAAGACCCAGTACTTC. This sequence joins TRBV7-2 and TRBJ2-7; either TRBD1 or TRBD2 may supply D (5 bases each). The J call may not be correct, given that the DNA end is closer to TRBJ2-5. Germline V gene data show CDR1 as SGHTA and CDR2 as FQGNSA. There are 14 residues in the CDR3.

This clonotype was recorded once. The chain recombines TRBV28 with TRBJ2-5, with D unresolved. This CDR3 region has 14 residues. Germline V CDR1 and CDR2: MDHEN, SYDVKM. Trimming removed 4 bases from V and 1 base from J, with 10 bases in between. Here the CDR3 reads CASSSWKVQETQYF. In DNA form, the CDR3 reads TGTGCCAGCAGTTCATGGAAAGTCCAAGAGACCCAGTACTTC.

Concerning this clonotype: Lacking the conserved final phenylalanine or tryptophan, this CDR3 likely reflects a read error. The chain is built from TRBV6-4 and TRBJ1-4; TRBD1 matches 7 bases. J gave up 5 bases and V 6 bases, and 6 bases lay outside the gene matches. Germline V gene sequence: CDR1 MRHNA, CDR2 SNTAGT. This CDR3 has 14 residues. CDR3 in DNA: TGTGCCAGCAGAACAGGGGCGGAGAATGAAAAACTGTTTTCT. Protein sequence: CASRTGAENEKLFS.

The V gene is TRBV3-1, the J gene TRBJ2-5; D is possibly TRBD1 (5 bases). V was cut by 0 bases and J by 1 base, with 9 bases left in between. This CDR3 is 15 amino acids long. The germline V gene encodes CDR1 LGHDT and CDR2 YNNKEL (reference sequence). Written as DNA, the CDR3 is TGTGCCAGCAGCCAAGACGCCGACAGCCAAGAGACCCAGTACTTC. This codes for CASSQDADSQETQYF.